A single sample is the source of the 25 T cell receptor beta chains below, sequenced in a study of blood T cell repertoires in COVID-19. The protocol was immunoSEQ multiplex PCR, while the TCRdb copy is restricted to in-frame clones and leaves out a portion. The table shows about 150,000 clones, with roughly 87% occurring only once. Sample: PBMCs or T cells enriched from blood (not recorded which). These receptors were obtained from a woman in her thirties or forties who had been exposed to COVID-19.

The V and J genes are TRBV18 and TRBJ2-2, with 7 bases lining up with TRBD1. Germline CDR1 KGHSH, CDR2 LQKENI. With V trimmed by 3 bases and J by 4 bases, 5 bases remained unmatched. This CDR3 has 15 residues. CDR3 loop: CASSPGTDITGELFF. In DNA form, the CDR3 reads TGTGCCAGCTCACCCGGGACAGACATCACCGGGGAGCTGTTTTTT.

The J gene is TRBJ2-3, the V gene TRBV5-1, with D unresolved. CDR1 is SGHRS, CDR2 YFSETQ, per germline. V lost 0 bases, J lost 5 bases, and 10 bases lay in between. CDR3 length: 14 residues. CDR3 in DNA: TGCGCCAGCAGCTTGGACAGTAAGGAAGATACGCAGTATTTT. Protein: CASSLDSKEDTQYF.

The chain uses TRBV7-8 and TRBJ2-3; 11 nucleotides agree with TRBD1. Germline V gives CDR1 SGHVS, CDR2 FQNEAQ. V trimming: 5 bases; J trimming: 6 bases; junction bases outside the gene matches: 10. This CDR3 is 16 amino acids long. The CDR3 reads CASSPYGQGARDTQYF. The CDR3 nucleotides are TGTGCCAGCAGCCCCTATGGACAGGGGGCTCGGGATACGCAGTATTTT.

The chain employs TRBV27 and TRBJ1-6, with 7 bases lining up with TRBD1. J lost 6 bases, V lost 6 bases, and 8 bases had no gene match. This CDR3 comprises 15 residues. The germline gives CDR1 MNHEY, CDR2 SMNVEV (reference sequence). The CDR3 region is CASRLRGQVNSPLHF. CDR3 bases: TGTGCCAGCAGGCTTAGGGGGCAGGTTAATTCACCCCTCCACTTT.

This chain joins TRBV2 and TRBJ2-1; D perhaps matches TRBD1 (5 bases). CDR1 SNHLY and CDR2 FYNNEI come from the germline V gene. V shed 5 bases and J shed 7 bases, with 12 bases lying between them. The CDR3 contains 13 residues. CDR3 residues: CASSSGRANEQFF. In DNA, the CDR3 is TGTGCCAGCAGTTCCGGCAGGGCAAATGAGCAGTTCTTC.

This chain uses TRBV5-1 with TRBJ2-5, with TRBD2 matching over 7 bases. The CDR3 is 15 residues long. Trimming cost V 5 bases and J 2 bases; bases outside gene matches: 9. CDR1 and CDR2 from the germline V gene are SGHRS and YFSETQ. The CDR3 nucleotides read TGCGCCAGCAGTTTGATCCGGGGGGAACAAGAGACCCAGTACTTC. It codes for CASSLIRGEQETQYF.

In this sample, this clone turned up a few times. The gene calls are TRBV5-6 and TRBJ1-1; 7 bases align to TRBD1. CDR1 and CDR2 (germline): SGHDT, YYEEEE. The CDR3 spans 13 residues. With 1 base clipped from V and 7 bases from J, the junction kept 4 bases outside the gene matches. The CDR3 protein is CASSLTGVHEAFF. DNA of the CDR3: TGTGCCAGCAGCTTGACAGGGGTTCATGAAGCTTTCTTT.

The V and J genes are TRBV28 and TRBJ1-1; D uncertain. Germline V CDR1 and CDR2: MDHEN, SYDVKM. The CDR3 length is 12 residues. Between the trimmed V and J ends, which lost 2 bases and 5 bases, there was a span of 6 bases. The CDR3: CASSLEVTEAFF. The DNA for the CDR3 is TGTGCCAGCAGTTTAGAGGTGACTGAAGCTTTCTTT.

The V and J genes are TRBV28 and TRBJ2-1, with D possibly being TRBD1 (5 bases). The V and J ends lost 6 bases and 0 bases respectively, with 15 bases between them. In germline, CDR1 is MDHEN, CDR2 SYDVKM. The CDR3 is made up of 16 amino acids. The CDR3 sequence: CASSLPGASSYNEQFF. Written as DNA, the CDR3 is TGTGCCAGCAGCCTCCCTGGGGCCAGCTCCTACAATGAGCAGTTCTTC.

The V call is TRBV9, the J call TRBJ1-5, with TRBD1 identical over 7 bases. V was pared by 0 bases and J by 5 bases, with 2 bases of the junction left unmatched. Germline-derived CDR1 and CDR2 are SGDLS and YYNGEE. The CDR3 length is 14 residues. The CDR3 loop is CASSVGQGDQPQHF. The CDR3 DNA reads TGTGCCAGCAGCGTAGGACAGGGAGATCAGCCCCAGCATTTT.

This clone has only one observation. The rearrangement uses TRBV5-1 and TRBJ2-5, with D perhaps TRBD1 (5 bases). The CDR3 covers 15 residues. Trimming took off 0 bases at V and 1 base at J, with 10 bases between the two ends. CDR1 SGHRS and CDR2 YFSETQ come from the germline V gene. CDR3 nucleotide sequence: TGCGCCAGCAGCTTGGGACAGATCTTCCAAGAGACCCAGTACTTC. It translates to CASSLGQIFQETQYF.

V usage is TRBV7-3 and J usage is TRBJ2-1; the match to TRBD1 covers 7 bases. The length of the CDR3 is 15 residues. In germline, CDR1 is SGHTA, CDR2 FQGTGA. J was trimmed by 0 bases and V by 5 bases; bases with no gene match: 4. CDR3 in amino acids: CASSPQGSSYNEQFF. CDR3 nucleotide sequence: TGTGCCAGCAGCCCACAGGGGAGCTCCTACAATGAGCAGTTCTTC.

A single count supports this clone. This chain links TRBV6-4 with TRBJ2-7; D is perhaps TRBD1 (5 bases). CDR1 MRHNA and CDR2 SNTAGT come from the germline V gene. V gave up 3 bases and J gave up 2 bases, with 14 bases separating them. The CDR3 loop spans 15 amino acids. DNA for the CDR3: TGTGCCAGCAGTGAACGGTGGGGCAGCACCTACGAGCAGTACTTC. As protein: CASSERWGSTYEQYF.

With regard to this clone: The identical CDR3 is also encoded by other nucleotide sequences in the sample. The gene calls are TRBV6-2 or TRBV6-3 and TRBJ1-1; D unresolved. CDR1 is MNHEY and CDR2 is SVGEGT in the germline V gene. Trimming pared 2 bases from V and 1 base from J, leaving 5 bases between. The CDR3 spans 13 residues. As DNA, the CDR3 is TGTGCCAGCAGTTACCGCGGGAACACTGAAGCTTTCTTT. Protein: CASSYRGNTEAFF.

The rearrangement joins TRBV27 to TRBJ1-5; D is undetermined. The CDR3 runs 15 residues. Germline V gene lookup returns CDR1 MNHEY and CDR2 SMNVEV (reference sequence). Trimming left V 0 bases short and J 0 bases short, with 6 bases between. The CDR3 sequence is CASSLSPVSNQPQHF. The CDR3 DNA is TGTGCCAGCAGTTTATCACCGGTTAGCAATCAGCCCCAGCATTTT.

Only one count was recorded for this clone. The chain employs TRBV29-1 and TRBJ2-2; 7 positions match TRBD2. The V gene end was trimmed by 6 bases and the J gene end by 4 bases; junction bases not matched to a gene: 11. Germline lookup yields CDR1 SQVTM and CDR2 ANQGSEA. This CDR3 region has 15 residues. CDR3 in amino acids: CSVWAWTRGTGELFF. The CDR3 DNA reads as TGCAGCGTGTGGGCCTGGACTAGGGGCACCGGGGAGCTGTTTTTT.

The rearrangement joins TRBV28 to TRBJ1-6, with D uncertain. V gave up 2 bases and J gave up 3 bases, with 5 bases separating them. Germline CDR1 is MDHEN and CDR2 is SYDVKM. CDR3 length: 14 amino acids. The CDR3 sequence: CASSLEGYNSPLHF. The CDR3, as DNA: TGTGCCAGCAGTTTAGAGGGCTATAATTCACCCCTCCACTTT.

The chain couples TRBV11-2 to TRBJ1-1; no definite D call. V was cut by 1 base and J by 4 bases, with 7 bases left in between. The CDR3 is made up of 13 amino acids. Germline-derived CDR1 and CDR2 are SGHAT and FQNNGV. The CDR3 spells CASSLAGPTEAFF. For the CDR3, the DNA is TGTGCCAGCAGCTTAGCTGGGCCCACTGAAGCTTTCTTT.

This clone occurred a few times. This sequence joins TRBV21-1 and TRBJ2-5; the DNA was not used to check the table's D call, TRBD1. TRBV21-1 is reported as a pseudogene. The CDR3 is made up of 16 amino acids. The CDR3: CASSKALRTGVETQYF. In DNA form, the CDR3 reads TGTGCCAGCAGCAAAGCTCTCCGGACAGGGGTGGAGACCCAGTACTTC.

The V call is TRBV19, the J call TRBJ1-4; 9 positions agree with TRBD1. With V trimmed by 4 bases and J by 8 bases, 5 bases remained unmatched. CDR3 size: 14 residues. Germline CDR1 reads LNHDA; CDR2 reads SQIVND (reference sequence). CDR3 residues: CASSTGTGWEKLFF. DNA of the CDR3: TGTGCCAGTAGTACCGGGACAGGGTGGGAAAAACTGTTTTTT.

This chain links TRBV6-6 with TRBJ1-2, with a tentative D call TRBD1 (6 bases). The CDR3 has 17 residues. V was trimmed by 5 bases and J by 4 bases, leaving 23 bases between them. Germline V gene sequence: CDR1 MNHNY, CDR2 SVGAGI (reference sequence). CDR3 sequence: CASSPLLTGDATYGYTF. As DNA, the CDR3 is TGTGCCAGCAGTCCTTTATTGACAGGAGATGCCACCTATGGCTACACCTTC.

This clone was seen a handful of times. Written as DNA, the CDR3 is TGTGCCAGCAGCGACCATCAGGGGAATCGTGGCTACACCTTC. This encodes CASSDHQGNRGYTF. This chain joins TRBV7-9 and TRBJ1-2, with a tentative D call TRBD1 (6 bases). V was shortened by 5 bases and J by 7 bases, with 17 bases between the two germline ends. Germline lookup yields CDR1 SEHNR and CDR2 FQNEAQ (reference sequence). CDR3 size: 14 residues.

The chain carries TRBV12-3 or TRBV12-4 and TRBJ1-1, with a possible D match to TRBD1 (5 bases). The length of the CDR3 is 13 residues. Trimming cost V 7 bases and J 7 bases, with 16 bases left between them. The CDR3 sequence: CASTLGRGGEAFF. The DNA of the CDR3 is TGTGCCAGCACCCTTGGGAGGGGCGGTGAAGCTTTCTTT.

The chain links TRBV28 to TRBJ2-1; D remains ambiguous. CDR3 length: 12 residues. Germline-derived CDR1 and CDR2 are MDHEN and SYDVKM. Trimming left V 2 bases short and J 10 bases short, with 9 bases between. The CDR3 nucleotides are TGTGCCAGCAGTTTAGGGCGAAACGAGCAGTTCTTC. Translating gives CASSLGRNEQFF.

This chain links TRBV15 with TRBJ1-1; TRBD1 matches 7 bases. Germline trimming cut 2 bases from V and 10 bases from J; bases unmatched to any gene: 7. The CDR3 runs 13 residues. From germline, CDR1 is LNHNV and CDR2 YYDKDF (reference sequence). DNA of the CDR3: TGTGCCACCAGCAGACAGGGGGAGGTAGTAGCTTTCTTT. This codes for CATSRQGEVVAFF. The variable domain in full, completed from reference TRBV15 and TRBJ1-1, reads DAMVIQNPRYQVTQFGKPVTLSCSQTLNHNVMYWYQQKSSQAPKLLFHYYDKDFNNEADTPDNFQSRRPNTSFCFLDIRSPGLGDTAMYLCATSRQGEVVAFFGQGTRLTVV.